The 10 T cell receptor beta chains reported below all come from one sample, sequenced in a study of CD8+ T cells in alopecia areata. cDNA serving as the sequencing template came from extracted, reverse transcribed RNA. Method: immunoSEQ multiplex PCR; TCRdb's copy keeps in-frame clones and lacks some. The table has hundreds of thousands of clones, under 70% seen once; the top ten hold approximately 1.2%. The sequencing here drew on CD4+ T cells sorted from blood, taken at week 0. The receptor source for this set is a human donor with alopecia areata.

This clone occurred a few times. V usage is TRBV11-2 and J usage is TRBJ1-2; perhaps TRBD1 as D (5 bases). V was pared by 6 bases and J by 3 bases, with 17 bases between. This CDR3 has 15 residues. Germline CDR1 reads SGHAT; CDR2 reads FQNNGV. CDR3 amino acids: CASRPPGRRDYGYTF. CDR3 nucleotides: TGTGCCAGCAGACCACCGGGACGCCGGGACTATGGCTACACCTTC. Drawing the rest from reference TRBV11-2 and TRBJ1-2, the complete variable domain is EAGVAQSPRYKIIEKRQSVAFWCNPISGHATLYWYQQILGQGPKLLIQFQNNGVVDDSQLPKDRFSAERLKGVDSTLKIQPAKLEDSAVYLCASRPPGRRDYGYTFGSGTRLTVV.

This chain connects TRBV5-4 to TRBJ2-7; TRBD1 might be the D (5 bases). Looked up from germline, CDR1 is SGHNT and CDR2 is YYREEE (reference sequence). Trimming took off 4 bases at V and 3 bases at J, with 17 bases between the two ends. The length of the CDR3 is 15 residues. This CDR3 reads CASSTPQGSGYEQYF. The CDR3 DNA follows: TGTGCCAGCAGCACACCCCAGGGATCGGGCTACGAGCAGTACTTC.

In this sample, this clone turned up a few times. This chain connects TRBV6-5 to TRBJ2-2; tentative D call: TRBD2 (5 bases). This CDR3 contains 16 residues. Germline V CDR1 and CDR2: MNHEY, SVGAGI. Between the trimmed V and J ends, which lost 2 bases and 6 bases, there was a span of 16 bases. This CDR3 reads CASSYSLGNQAGELFF. In DNA, the CDR3 is TGTGCCAGCAGTTACAGTCTCGGGAATCAGGCCGGGGAGCTGTTTTTT.

The V call is TRBV30, the J call TRBJ1-2, with TRBD1 identical over 11 bases. The CDR3 length is 13 residues. The V segment lost 4 bases and the J segment 6 bases; nucleotides outside the gene matches: 4. The germline CDR1 and CDR2 sequences are GTSNPN and SVGIG (reference sequence). Written as DNA, the CDR3 is TGTGCCTGGATAGGACAGGGGGCGGATGGCTACACCTTC. Translating gives CAWIGQGADGYTF.

The chain joins TRBV5-4 to TRBJ2-3; 8 bases match TRBD1. The germline CDR1 and CDR2 sequences are SGHNT and YYREEE (reference sequence). CDR3 length equals 14 residues. V was clipped by 4 bases and J by 6 bases; unmatched bases: 7. CDR3 in amino acids: CASSHQGAEDTQYF. The CDR3 DNA follows: TGTGCCAGCAGCCATCAGGGGGCCGAGGATACGCAGTATTTT.

The V and J genes are TRBV29-1 and TRBJ2-6; a weak D match, TRBD2 (5 bases). CDR3 size: 19 residues. Germline V gives CDR1 SQVTM, CDR2 ANQGSEA. V lost 6 bases and J lost 2, with 26 bases in between. The CDR3 reads CSVVWAPDSSRAGANVLTF. CDR3 coding DNA: TGCAGCGTGGTATGGGCCCCGGACTCCTCCCGGGCTGGGGCCAACGTCCTGACTTTC.

This clone was detected only once. This sequence joins TRBV7-8 and TRBJ2-1; 13 bases are a match to TRBD2. The germline CDR1 and CDR2 sequences are SGHVS and FQNEAQ. V lost 5 bases and J lost 15; bases outside the gene matches: 16. CDR3 length: 16 amino acids. CDR3: CASSTLGLAGVSGWFF. Here the CDR3 DNA reads TGTGCCAGCAGCACCCTCGGACTAGCGGGGGTGTCAGGATGGTTCTTC.

The rearrangement links TRBV5-1 to TRBJ2-2, with D possibly TRBD1 on 5 matching bases. CDR1 and CDR2 (germline): SGHRS, YFSETQ. Trimming left V 0 bases short and J 3 bases short, with 9 bases between. CDR3 length: 15 residues. The CDR3 nucleotides read TGCGCCAGCAGCTTGGGCTGGGGCGACACCGGGGAGCTGTTTTTT. Amino acid sequence: CASSLGWGDTGELFF.

This chain links TRBV30 with TRBJ2-1, with D perhaps matching TRBD1 or TRBD2 (5 bases each). Trimming shortened V by 6 bases and J by 6 bases, and 24 bases separated the two germline ends. The CDR3 totals 16 residues. Germline CDR1 reads GTSNPN; CDR2 reads SVGIG (reference sequence). DNA for the CDR3: TGTGCCTGCATCTATGGCAACGGGGCTGGCCCCAATGAGCAGTTCTTC. Translation: CACIYGNGAGPNEQFF.

The chain links TRBV11-2 to TRBJ1-1, with a possible D match to TRBD1 (6 bases). The germline V and J ends were trimmed by 4 bases and 10 bases, with 13 bases remaining between them. Germline loops: CDR1 SGHAT, CDR2 FQNNGV. This CDR3 contains 12 residues. The CDR3 DNA is TGTGCCAGCAGCTCAGGGGTTTCTCGAGCTTTCTTT. Its protein product is CASSSGVSRAFF.